The present T cell receptor (beta chain) was sequenced within a study of memory CD4+ T cells and cytomegalovirus serostatus. Study findings and constraints: CD4+ memory repertoires contained 67 of 164 reported CMV TCRbeta sequences. A US-trained random forest predicted CMV serostatus with median AUC 0.91.

The table came from immunoSEQ multiplex PCR; TCRdb's copy has only in-frame clones and leaves some out. The table has roughly 49,000 clones, 70% to 85% seen once; the top ten hold approximately 0.59%. Trimming took 6 bases from V and 2 from J, leaving 10 bases between them. This CDR3 comprises 14 residues. Per germline, CDR1 MNHEY and CDR2 SMNVEV (reference sequence). Comment on this clone: The antigen is undetermined.

The sort gate was single viable CD3+CD4+CD8-CD45RO+ cells for memory CD4+ T cells. Sequencing input: memory CD4+ T cells from blood. The chain has TRBV27 and TRBJ2-2; a possible D gene is TRBD2 (5 bases). The clonotype comes from an adult in good health and CMV-seronegative. In DNA, the CDR3 is TGTGCCAGCAGATCTGGACTTAACACCGGGGAGCTGTTTTTT. It encodes CASRSGLNTGELFF.